This T cell receptor beta chain was captured in a study of Ad26.COV2.S vaccination and SARS-CoV-2 variants. Study-wide results and limits: Overall T cell responses may have been underestimated by the analyses of TCR breadth and depth. With respect to non-spike TCR breadth, vaccine and placebo recipients were similar. Spike-specific TCR breadth ran higher among vaccine recipients than placebo recipients.

Points on this clone: Its specificity is not known.

The method was immunoSEQ multiplex PCR; TCRdb's version includes in-frame clones alone and lacks a portion of them. Of about 350,000 clones listed, around 89% are singletons. The CDR3 extends over 16 amino acids. CDR1 and CDR2 (germline): SGHNT, YYREEE (reference sequence). Trimming took 0 bases from V and 2 from J, leaving 12 bases between them. Sample treatment: 15 to 20 received Ad26.COV2.S at low or high dose, single or two shots; about 5 received placebo; per-sample allocation not given. Samples analyzed were those drawn on day 63 after the first vaccine or placebo injection. The starting material was peripheral blood, obtained in a trial of Ad26.COV2.S vaccine versus placebo. This chain uses TRBV5-4 with TRBJ2-1, with D perhaps matching TRBD1 or TRBD2 (6 bases each). The receptor was derived from a person aged 18-65 years who received the Ad26.COV2.S COVID-19 vaccine or a placebo. CDR3 bases: TGTGCCAGCAGCTTGGGAGGGGGGACAACCTACAATGAGCAGTTCTTC. Protein sequence: CASSLGGGTTYNEQFF.